This entry concerns a single T cell receptor beta chain. A read error may be the cause here, since a much bigger clone is one base away. Per the germline V gene, CDR1 is MDHEN and CDR2 is SYDVKM. The CDR3 totals 14 residues. The data stem from a study of human T cells and chemical hapten exposure. Time point of the sample: patch test 2, 6 weeks after DPC sensitization. Stated treatment: therapeutic diphenylcyclopropenone sensitization with weekly scalp DPC. One entry per CDR3 protein, called by TCRdb with MiXCR from the RACE reads. The sample includes tens of thousands of distinct CDR3 sequences, about 10% of them seen just once.

This chain connects TRBV28 to TRBJ1-1; 8 bases agree with TRBD1. The sequence was obtained from a woman between 25 and 40 years old with alopecia areata. Some clones in this sample may be carry-over from other donors' samples. The starting material was whole blood, obtained in connection with sensitization to the hapten diphenylcyclopropenone (DPC). The chain's CDR3 is CASSRQGPNTEPFF. The DNA of the CDR3 is TGTGCCAGCAGTCGACAGGGGCCGAACACTGAACCTTTCTTT. Complete variable domain (other parts from reference TRBV28 and TRBJ1-1): DVKVTQSSRYLVKRTGEKVFLECVQDMDHENMFWYRQDPGLGLRLIYFSYDVKMKEKGDIPEGYSVSREKKERFSLILESASTNQTSMYLCASSRQGPNTEPFFGQGTRLTVV.